What follows are 25 T cell receptor beta chains derived from one specimen sequenced in a study of Tregs in tolerant kidney transplant recipients. FACS sorting followed a roughly six-day coculture of CFSE-labeled recipient PBMCs with irradiated graft donor PBMCs. Which antigens these TCRs recognize remains unknown. Here immunoSEQ multiplex PCR was the method, and the copy in TCRdb shows in-frame clones only, minus some. The data include some 2,200 clones; the top ten clones carry over 5.5%. This material consisted of CD8+ T cells from blood cultured with allogeneic cells, taken before the transplant. Source of these receptors: a human patient who received a combined kidney and bone marrow transplant.

To note about this clone: Read coverage stops 3 residues before the CDR3 terminus; the germline J gene supplies the remainder. The chain recombines TRBV11-2 with TRBJ2-2; a possible D gene is TRBD2 (6 bases). From germline, CDR1 is SGHAT and CDR2 FQNNGV. With 11 bases removed from V and 1 base from J, the gap between germline ends came to 11 bases. The CDR3 loop spans 13 amino acids. The part of the CDR3 DNA that was read is TGTGCCTGCGGGGCTTTGAACACCGGGGAG. Protein: CACGALNTGE. The full CDR3 is CACGALNTGELFF.

Considering frequency, this clone is medium-sized. The CDR3 end falls 3 residues outside the read, so it is completed with the germline J gene. The J gene is TRBJ1-1, the V gene TRBV4-1, with 7 bases aligning to TRBD1. Germline V gene sequence: CDR1 MGHRA, CDR2 YSYEKL. V shed 4 bases and J 5 bases; nucleotides not matched to a gene: 10. CDR3 length: 15 residues. The CDR3 sequence: CASSPRGTAVTEAFF. The CDR3 bases that were read are TGCGCCAGCAGCCCCCGCGGGACAGCCGTAACTGAA.

Concerning this clone itself: The read finishes 3 residues shy of the CDR3 end, and the germline J gene is used to complete it. The chain links TRBV5-6 to TRBJ1-1; D remains ambiguous. The CDR3 has 12 amino acids. CDR1 is SGHDT, CDR2 YYEEEE, per germline. Trimming cost V 3 bases and J 4 bases, with 7 bases left between them. The CDR3: CASSSGVTEAFF. The sequenced part of the CDR3 DNA is TGTGCCAGCAGCTCCGGGGTCACTGAA.

About this clone: From the germline J gene comes the end of the CDR3, since the read stops 3 residues before it. J is TRBJ1-2 and V is TRBV27; TRBD1 matches 8 bases. Per the germline V gene, CDR1 is MNHEY and CDR2 is SMNVEV (reference sequence). The junction had 12 bases not matched to a gene; V was cut back by 3 bases and J by 0 bases. The CDR3 loop spans 18 amino acids. The DNA read from the CDR3 is TGTGCCAGCAGTTTTTTCGGGACAGGAGCGCTGGCTAACTATGGC. Translating it yields CASSFFGTGALANYG. The complete CDR3 sequence is CASSFFGTGALANYGYTF.

This clone is deemed medium-sized by its frequency. The read ends 3 residues before the CDR3 terminus; that terminus is restored from the germline J gene. The chain joins TRBV5-1 to TRBJ2-3, with D possibly TRBD2 on 6 matching bases. Trimming left V 0 bases short and J 6 bases short, with 14 bases between. The CDR3 loop spans 15 amino acids. Germline V gene lookup returns CDR1 SGHRS and CDR2 YFSETQ. CDR3 residues: CASSLGAGTGDTQYF. CDR3 bases read: TGCGCCAGCAGCTTGGGCGCGGGGACCGGGGATACG.

By frequency, this clone registers medium-sized (0.01 to 0.1%). The read terminates 3 residues ahead of where the CDR3 ends, so the germline J gene completes it. This rearrangement joins TRBV19 to TRBJ1-5; TRBD1 is a possible D gene (6 bases). The V and J ends lost 3 bases and 4 bases respectively, with 25 bases between them. Germline V lookup: CDR1 LNHDA, CDR2 SQIVND (reference sequence). CDR3 size: 19 residues. The covered CDR3 bases are TGTGCCAGTAGTATGCTCCGGGACACCCTAAAGTTTTTAAATCAGCCC. This translates into CASSMLRDTLKFLNQP. The complete CDR3 sequence is CASSMLRDTLKFLNQPQHF. Based on the CDR3 plus reference TRBV19 and TRBJ1-5, the full variable domain is DGGITQSPKYLFRKEGQNVTLSCEQNLNHDAMYWYRQDPGQGLRLIYYSQIVNDFQKGDIAEGYSVSREKKESFPLTVTSAQKNPTAFYLCASSMLRDTLKFLNQPQHFGDGTRLSIL.

By frequency, this clone is medium-sized. The read gets to within 3 residues of the CDR3 end, and the germline J gene fills in the rest. The V gene is TRBV27, the J gene TRBJ2-3; D is unclear. With 5 bases removed from V and 6 bases from J, the gap between germline ends came to 15 bases. The CDR3 covers 14 residues. Germline V lookup: CDR1 MNHEY, CDR2 SMNVEV (reference sequence). The DNA read from the CDR3 is TGTGCCAGCAGTGTCATGTCAGTCCTGGATACG. Its translation: CASSVMSVLDT. The entire CDR3 reads CASSVMSVLDTQYF.

By frequency, this clone registers medium-sized. From the germline J gene comes the end of the CDR3, since the read stops 3 residues before it. The chain recombines TRBV12-3 or TRBV12-4 with TRBJ2-7; D is undetermined. The germline V and J ends were trimmed by 0 bases and 4 bases, with 4 bases remaining between them. The CDR3 runs to 12 residues. This CDR3 is CASSLAVYEQYF. CDR3 DNA, as far as it was read: TGTGCCAGCAGTTTAGCTGTATACGAG.

The CDR3 reads CASGHRDARGNQPQHF. The sequenced part of the CDR3 DNA is TGTGCCAGTGGACACAGGGACGCGCGAGGCAATCAGCCC. V gene TRBV27 combines with J gene TRBJ1-5; D perhaps matches TRBD1 (6 bases). The CDR3 is cut off 3 residues early in the read; its end comes from the germline J gene. V was trimmed by 9 bases and J by 2 bases, leaving 20 bases between them. Germline-derived CDR1 and CDR2 are MNHEY and SMNVEV (reference sequence). This CDR3 has 16 amino acids.

In regard to this clone: From the germline J gene comes the end of the CDR3, since the read stops 3 residues before it. The chain employs TRBV7-2 and TRBJ2-5; TRBD1 agrees at 7 bases. After removal of 3 bases from V and 5 bases from J, the junction contained 6 bases not matched to a gene. CDR3 length: 14 residues. Germline CDR1 SGHTA, CDR2 FQGNSA. The CDR3 loop is CASSFTGAQETQYF. CDR3 bases read: TGTGCCAGCAGCTTCACAGGGGCTCAGGAGACC.

As to this clone: The read ends 3 residues shy of where the CDR3 ends; the end is completed using the germline J gene. This sequence joins TRBV29-1 and TRBJ2-7; the match to TRBD2 covers 7 bases. With 3 bases clipped from V and 1 base from J, the junction kept 6 bases outside the gene matches. Germline loops: CDR1 SQVTM, CDR2 ANQGSEA. The CDR3 contains 14 residues. CDR3 DNA, as far as it was read: TGCAGCGTTGAGTCATGGGGGGGATCCTACGAG. It encodes CSVESWGGSYE. The whole CDR3 sequence reads CSVESWGGSYEQYF.

This clone registers medium-sized by frequency. With the read ending 3 residues before the CDR3 end, the germline J gene is used to fill in that end. The V call is TRBV6-1, the J call TRBJ2-7; TRBD2 agrees at 9 bases. Germline values: CDR1 MNHNS, CDR2 SASEGT. Unmatched junction bases numbered 7, after V lost 4 bases and J lost 0 bases. The CDR3 totals 16 residues. The CDR3 bases that were read are TGTGCCAGCAGTGCAAGACTAGCGGACTACTCCTACGAG. It specifies CASSARLADYSYE. The CDR3 in full is CASSARLADYSYEQYF.

A remark on this clone: The read terminates 3 residues ahead of where the CDR3 ends, so the germline J gene completes it. The V call is TRBV7-9, the J call TRBJ2-7, with a tentative D call TRBD2 (6 bases). The germline gives CDR1 SEHNR, CDR2 FQNEAQ (reference sequence). The V end was cut by 6 bases, the J end by 6 bases, with 12 bases between. This CDR3 is built from 12 residues. CDR3 sequence: CASSSVGGEQYF. The CDR3 DNA, read in part, is TGTGCCAGCAGTAGCGTGGGGGGCGAG.

On this clone: The read is 3 residues too short to cover the CDR3 end, so that end is filled in from the germline J gene. The chain recombines TRBV13 with TRBJ2-5; 10 bases agree with TRBD2. CDR1 and CDR2 (germline): PRHDT, FYEKMQ (reference sequence). The V and J ends lost 5 bases and 3 bases, in that order; junction bases with no gene match: 6. This CDR3 contains 15 residues. The CDR3 is CASSPSGGEEETQYF. The DNA read from the CDR3 is TGTGCCAGCAGCCCTAGCGGGGGAGAAGAAGAGACC. Variable domain in full (rest from reference TRBV13 and TRBJ2-5): AAGVIQSPRHLIKEKRETATLKCYPIPRHDTVYWYQQGPGQDPQFLISFYEKMQSDKGSIPDRFSAQQFSDYHSELNMSSLELGDSALYFCASSPSGGEEETQYFGPGTRLLVL.

Concerning this clone itself: The read gets to within 3 residues of the CDR3 end, and the germline J gene fills in the rest. This rearrangement joins TRBV4-2 to TRBJ2-1, with D possibly TRBD2 on 6 matching bases. CDR1 and CDR2 from the germline V gene are LGHNA and YNFKEQ. The CDR3 spans 20 residues. V was shortened by 4 bases and J by 0 bases, with 25 bases between the two germline ends. CDR3: CASSLIPGLQIRLSYNEQFF. The CDR3 DNA, read in part, is TGTGCCAGCAGCCTCATACCGGGACTCCAGATTCGTCTCTCCTACAATGAG.

Concerning this clone itself: Read sequence stops 3 residues before the CDR3 end, and the germline J gene provides the missing end. This chain joins TRBV7-6 and TRBJ2-2; 8 bases fit TRBD1. In germline, CDR1 is SGHVS, CDR2 FNYEAQ. CDR3 length: 17 residues. J gave up 5 bases and V 5 bases, and 13 bases lay outside the gene matches. The CDR3 reads CASSPAGGRKLTGELFF. The covered CDR3 bases are TGTGCCAGCAGCCCGGCAGGGGGCAGGAAGTTAACCGGGGAG.

CDR3 DNA (partial): TGTGCCAGCAGTTTTGCCCTCCCAGGCTCGTACCAAGAGACC. Amino acids: CASSFALPGSYQET. The CDR3 in its entirety is CASSFALPGSYQETQYF. The V and J genes are TRBV12-3 or TRBV12-4 and TRBJ2-5; D remains unclear. The DNA ends 3 residues before the CDR3 does, and the rest of the CDR3 is filled in from the germline J gene. This CDR3 region has 17 residues. V lost 3 bases and J lost 0, with 17 bases in between.

To note about this clone: The read halts 3 residues ahead of the CDR3 end, with the missing end drawn from the germline J gene. This chain links TRBV19 with TRBJ2-7; possibly TRBD1 for D (6 bases). This CDR3 contains 17 residues. V dropped 5 bases and J dropped 0 bases, with 20 bases sitting between them. In germline, CDR1 is LNHDA, CDR2 SQIVND (reference sequence). The CDR3 sequence is CASSPHSGHYVSYEQYF. The covered CDR3 bases are TGTGCCAGTAGTCCGCACTCGGGACATTACGTCTCCTACGAG. Looking up the rest from reference TRBV19 and TRBJ2-7 gives the full variable domain: DGGITQSPKYLFRKEGQNVTLSCEQNLNHDAMYWYRQDPGQGLRLIYYSQIVNDFQKGDIAEGYSVSREKKESFPLTVTSAQKNPTAFYLCASSPHSGHYVSYEQYFGPGTRLTVT.

To note about this clone: The read comes to an end 3 residues before the CDR3 does, leaving the germline J gene to fill in the end. The J gene is TRBJ2-1, the V gene TRBV13, with TRBD2 identical over 7 bases. The CDR3 spans 16 residues. CDR1 PRHDT and CDR2 FYEKMQ come from the germline V gene (reference sequence). V dropped 3 bases and J dropped 0; count of bases not matched to a gene: 5. The CDR3 DNA, read in part, is TGTGCCAGCAGCTTTGTCACGGGGGGCTCCTACAATGAG. This translates into CASSFVTGGSYNE. The complete CDR3 sequence is CASSFVTGGSYNEQFF.

In regard to this clone: The CDR3 extends 3 residues past the end of the read, so its final part is completed from the germline J gene. The rearrangement joins TRBV19 to TRBJ1-3; the D gene is possibly TRBD1 (5 bases). The CDR3 runs to 15 residues. Germline V gene sequence: CDR1 LNHDA, CDR2 SQIVND (reference sequence). Trimming removed 2 bases from V and 4 bases from J, with 12 bases in between. CDR3 region: CASSILQGFGNTIYF. The sequenced part of the CDR3 DNA is TGTGCCAGTAGTATACTCCAGGGTTTCGGAAACACC.

This clone ranks as medium-sized in terms of frequency. The read falls 3 residues short of the CDR3 end, and the missing part is taken from the germline J gene. The V gene is TRBV29-1, the J gene TRBJ2-7; D gene ambiguous. The germline V gene encodes CDR1 SQVTM and CDR2 ANQGSEA. Trimming left V 5 bases short and J 1 base short, with 9 bases between. CDR3 length equals 12 residues. CDR3 residues: CSVHSDSYEQYF. Incomplete CDR3 DNA: TGCAGCGTTCATAGTGATTCCTACGAG.

This clone ranks as large in terms of frequency. Read coverage stops 3 residues before the CDR3 terminus; the germline J gene supplies the remainder. The genes are TRBV7-2 and TRBJ2-4, with D unclear. Germline values: CDR1 SGHTA, CDR2 FQGNSA. V was trimmed by 5 bases and J by 6 bases, leaving 5 bases between them. The CDR3 is 11 amino acids. The CDR3 loop is CASSPGNIQYF. Partial CDR3 DNA: TGTGCCAGCAGCCCAGGAAACATT. Variable domain in full (rest from reference TRBV7-2 and TRBJ2-4): GAGVSQSPSNKVTEKGKDVELRCDPISGHTALYWYRQSLGQGLEFLIYFQGNSAPDKSGLPSDRFSAERTGGSVSTLTIQRTQQEDSAVYLCASSPGNIQYFGAGTRLSVL.

This clone is called medium-sized (0.01 to 0.1%) based on its frequency. The CDR3 goes on 3 residues after the read ends, and that part is filled in from the germline J gene. The rearrangement links TRBV19 to TRBJ1-1, with D unclear. V lost 3 bases and J lost 4, with 15 bases in between. Germline V gives CDR1 LNHDA, CDR2 SQIVND (reference sequence). CDR3 length: 15 residues. Incomplete CDR3 DNA: TGTGCCAGTAGTATCGGTCGAGGTCGGGGCACTGAA. Translation gives CASSIGRGRGTE. The CDR3 in its entirety is CASSIGRGRGTEAFF.

This clone shows up as medium-sized (0.01 to 0.1%) by frequency. The CDR3 end is not reached by the read, which stops 3 residues before it; the germline J gene fills it in. The J gene is TRBJ1-2, the V gene TRBV27; 10 nucleotides line up with TRBD1. Trimming cost V 5 bases and J 7 bases; bases outside gene matches: 7. The CDR3 runs 14 residues. Germline CDR1 reads MNHEY; CDR2 reads SMNVEV (reference sequence). The covered CDR3 bases are TGTGCCAGCAGTCTGGGACAGGGGTATCCTGGC. Amino acids: CASSLGQGYPG. The CDR3 reads in full as CASSLGQGYPGYTF.

Incomplete CDR3 DNA: TGTGCCAGCAGCTTAGCCCAGCGGAACTCCTACGAG. This translates into CASSLAQRNSYE. The full CDR3 sequence reads CASSLAQRNSYEQYF. This chain joins TRBV13 and TRBJ2-7, with a tentative D call TRBD2 (5 bases). The read ends 3 residues shy of where the CDR3 ends; the end is completed using the germline J gene. Trimming took off 1 base at V and 0 bases at J, with 10 bases between the two ends. The CDR3 has 15 amino acids. CDR1 and CDR2 from the germline V gene are PRHDT and FYEKMQ (reference sequence).